The rows below give T cell receptor beta chains drawn from one sample of a study of T cell repertoires and HLA-DP antigens. Assay: immunoSEQ multiplex PCR; the TCRdb copy retains only in-frame clones and omits some. The sample shows about 89,000 clones, approximately 86% of them seen only once. Their antigen targets remain unknown. Material: CD4+ T cells from PBMCs. These TCRs come from a man aged 50-60 years in good health and CMV-seronegative. CDR3s include the opening cysteine and the closing phenylalanine or tryptophan. Fields, in order: clone size, J gene, V gene, D gene, CDR3 protein, CDR3 DNA. The D gene is left open where the match is weak. Where a row states a size, it is once, few, many or the class of an expanded clone; other rows omit it.

>-|TRBJ2-4|TRBV2|-
CASFPAWDTKNIQYF
TGTGCCAGCTTCCCGGCCTGGGACACCAAAAACATTCAGTACTTC
>-|TRBJ2-3|TRBV27|TRBD1
CASSLLGDRVAYF
TGTGCCAGCAGTTTATTGGGGGACAGGGTCGCGTATTTT
>-|TRBJ1-5|TRBV5-4|-
CASSKVAGQDQPQHF
TGTGCCAGCAGCAAGGTCGCAGGGCAGGATCAGCCCCAGCATTTT
>-|TRBJ1-5|TRBV7-8|-
CASSLADRSNQPQHF
TGTGCCAGCAGCTTAGCCGACAGGAGCAATCAGCCCCAGCATTTT
>few|TRBJ2-1|TRBV2|-
CASRDTSSGEEFF
TGTGCCAGCAGGGACACCTCTTCAGGGGAGGAGTTCTTC
>-|TRBJ2-5|TRBV30|-
CAWSQGPSVETQYF
TGTGCCTGGAGTCAGGGACCCTCAGTGGAGACCCAGTACTTC
>-|TRBJ2-7|TRBV28|TRBD1
CASSLPGGSYEQYF
TGTGCCAGCAGTTTACCAGGGGGCTCCTACGAGCAGTACTTC
>once|TRBJ2-6|TRBV6-5|-
CASTDGPQGSVLTF
TGTGCCAGCACCGACGGGCCCCAAGGCAGCGTCCTGACTTTC
>-|TRBJ2-4|TRBV18|-
CASSPGRPAVLAKNIQYF
TGTGCCAGCTCACCGGGAAGACCGGCGGTCCTAGCCAAAAACATTCAGTACTTC
>-|TRBJ2-5|TRBV5-1|TRBD1
CASSLSTGGETQYF
TGCGCCAGCAGCTTATCCACAGGGGGAGAGACCCAGTACTTC
>-|TRBJ2-7|TRBV7-2|-
CASTLGGGGPYEQYF
TGTGCCAGCACCCTGGGGGGTGGCGGGCCCTACGAGCAGTACTTC
>once|TRBJ1-1|TRBV5-1|-
CASSFGHVNTEAFF
TGCGCCAGCAGCTTTGGACACGTGAACACTGAAGCTTTCTTT
>few|TRBJ2-3|TRBV4-3|-
CASSQAVGIDAQYF
TGCGCCAGCAGCCAAGCCGTGGGGATAGATGCGCAGTATTTT
>-|TRBJ1-2|TRBV30|TRBD1
CAWSAGQGAGGYTF
TGTGCCTGGAGCGCCGGACAGGGGGCGGGTGGCTACACCTTC
>-|TRBJ1-3|TRBV5-1|-
CASSLGSGNTIYF
TGCGCCAGCAGCTTAGGATCTGGAAACACCATATATTTT
>-|TRBJ2-7|TRBV19|-
CASSTGIGSSYEQYF
TGTGCCAGTAGTACCGGAATTGGGTCTTCCTACGAGCAGTACTTC
>-|TRBJ2-5|TRBV9|TRBD2
CASSVGLAGGETQYF
TGTGCCAGCAGCGTAGGACTAGCGGGGGGAGAGACCCAGTACTTC
>-|TRBJ1-6|TRBV11-2|-
CASSQTRGSPLHF
TGTGCCAGCAGCCAAACCAGGGGTTCACCCCTCCACTTT
>-|TRBJ1-1|TRBV21-1|-
CASSFDATEAFF
TGTGCCAGCAGCTTCGACGCCACTGAAGCTTTCTTT
>-|TRBJ2-6|TRBV27|TRBD2
CATTSGWSSGANVLTF
TGTGCCACCACTAGCGGGTGGAGCTCTGGGGCCAACGTCCTGACTTTC
>-|TRBJ1-4|TRBV7-2|-
CASSLGQNNEKLFF
TGTGCCAGCAGCCTGGGGCAGAATAATGAAAAACTGTTTTTT
>-|TRBJ1-1|TRBV5-1|-
CASSPPLGDEAFF
TGCGCCAGCAGCCCTCCCCTGGGAGATGAAGCTTTCTTT